A selection of T cell receptor beta chains follows, all from one sample in a study of blood T cell repertoires in COVID-19. Using immunoSEQ multiplex PCR, the repertoire was profiled, and TCRdb retains in-frame clones only, with some absent. Among roughly 67,000 clones listed, approximately 94% were seen once. The sequenced sample was peripheral blood. The origin of the receptors is a man between 65 and 85 years old with active COVID-19. CDR3s include the opening cysteine and the closing phenylalanine or tryptophan. D genes are given only for firm matches. Clone size is given for some rows only: seen once, a few or many times, or a class if the clone is expanded.

clone_size j_call v_call d_call cdr3_length cdr3_aa cdr3_nt
- TRBJ2-7 TRBV10-3 - 11 CAIREVYEQYF TGTGCCATAAGAGAAGTGTACGAGCAGTACTTC
- TRBJ2-1 TRBV14 TRBD1 20 CASSPVDGTGGVQSYNEQFF TGTGCCAGCAGCCCCGTTGACGGGACAGGGGGCGTCCAGAGCTACAATGAGCAGTTCTTC
- TRBJ1-4 TRBV19 - 15 CASSDRTRNNEKLFF TGTGCCAGTAGTGATCGGACAAGGAATAATGAAAAACTGTTTTTT
- TRBJ2-6 TRBV2 - 13 CASSVSGANVLTF TGTGCCAGCAGTGTTAGTGGGGCCAACGTCCTGACTTTC
- TRBJ2-2 TRBV24-1 - 12 CATQRETGELFF TGTGCCACCCAACGCGAAACCGGGGAGCTGTTTTTT
- TRBJ2-2 TRBV9 - 15 CASSVAEGSPGELFF TGTGCCAGCAGCGTAGCGGAGGGGTCCCCCGGGGAGCTGTTTTTT
- TRBJ1-1 TRBV11-2 - 11 CASSLFGEAFF TGTGCCAGCAGCTTGTTCGGGGAAGCTTTCTTT
- TRBJ1-5 TRBV2 TRBD1 14 CASTDRVQDQPQHF TGTGCCAGCACCGACAGGGTTCAGGATCAGCCCCAGCATTTT
- TRBJ2-5 TRBV10-3 - 12 CAISAGTLTQYF TGTGCCATCAGTGCGGGGACATTGACCCAGTACTTC
- TRBJ2-5 TRBV18 TRBD2 15 CASSRLATVQETQYF TGTGCCAGCTCCCGACTAGCGACGGTCCAAGAGACCCAGTACTTC
- TRBJ2-1 TRBV11-2 - 15 CASSLGTYSYNEQFF TGTGCCAGCAGCTTGGGCACCTACTCCTACAATGAGCAGTTCTTC
- TRBJ2-7 TRBV27 TRBD1 16 CASTKEATGDSYEQYF TGTGCCAGCACCAAGGAGGCGACAGGGGATTCCTACGAGCAGTACTTC
- TRBJ2-5 TRBV3-1/TRBV3-2 - 16 CASSPPLGGRVETQYF TGTGCCAGCAGCCCCCCTCTAGGGGGAAGGGTAGAGACCCAGTACTTC
- TRBJ1-3 TRBV7-9 - 16 CASSLVVGASGNTIYF TGTGCCAGCAGCTTAGTTGTCGGAGCCTCTGGAAACACCATATATTTT
- TRBJ2-5 TRBV5-1 TRBD2 15 CASSFTLAGGETQYF TGCGCCAGCAGCTTCACACTAGCGGGAGGGGAGACCCAGTACTTC
- TRBJ2-3 TRBV6-5 - 15 CASSISTTPVDTQYF TGTGCCAGCAGTATCTCAACCACTCCGGTAGATACGCAGTATTTT
once TRBJ1-1 TRBV3-1/TRBV3-2 - 14 CASSQVSGPTEAFF TGTGCCAGCAGCCAAGTTTCGGGTCCCACTGAAGCTTTCTTT
- TRBJ2-5 TRBV5-1 - 16 CASSLGRGGDEETQYF TGCGCCAGCAGCTTGGGCAGGGGAGGGGATGAGGAGACCCAGTACTTC
- TRBJ2-5 TRBV7-7 TRBD1 15 CASSLGAGGAETQYF TGTGCCAGCAGCTTAGGCGCAGGGGGCGCGGAGACCCAGTACTTC
- TRBJ2-2 TRBV27 - 14 CASSRGPHGGELFF TGTGCCAGCAGTCGAGGGCCCCATGGCGGGGAGCTGTTTTTT
- TRBJ1-1 TRBV14 - 13 CASSPYVRAVAFF TGTGCCAGCAGCCCTTACGTGCGGGCGGTCGCTTTCTTT
- TRBJ2-2 TRBV2 - 15 CASRKTETGTGELFF TGTGCCAGCAGGAAGACAGAGACGGGCACCGGGGAGCTGTTTTTT
- TRBJ2-1 TRBV11-3 - 14 CASSPRGGDNEQFF TGTGCCAGCAGCCCGAGGGGGGGCGACAATGAGCAGTTCTTC
- TRBJ1-4 TRBV7-6 TRBD1 15 CASSLNRGANEKLFF TGTGCCAGCAGCTTGAACAGGGGAGCTAATGAAAAACTGTTTTTT
- TRBJ1-1 TRBV5-1 TRBD1 16 CASSAMTGRLDTEAFF TGCGCCAGCAGCGCTATGACAGGGAGGCTAGACACTGAAGCTTTCTTT
- TRBJ2-5 TRBV7-7 TRBD1 15 CASSSNRGLQETQYF TGTGCTAGCAGCTCCAACAGGGGTTTACAAGAGACCCAGTACTTC
- TRBJ2-7 TRBV27 - 11 CASRTGTEQYF TGTGCCAGCAGAACCGGGACAGAGCAGTACTTC
- TRBJ1-6 TRBV6-5 - 13 CASCGAQNSPLHF TGTGCCAGCTGCGGGGCGCAGAATTCACCCCTCCACTTT